This T cell receptor (beta chain) originates from a study of cytomegalovirus exposure and HLA in healthy donors. Overall study findings and caveats: Sequences of the TCR beta chain were said to predict the HLA-A and HLA-B alleles of most subjects accurately. The study put around 180 TCR beta chains on its list as cytomegalovirus-associated.

Regarding this clone: As yet, its antigen is unknown.

The PCR contained 60 Vbeta and 13 Jbeta primers. Repertoires were generated with immunoSEQ multiplex PCR, while TCRdb's copy carries only in-frame clones and drops some. The table includes 150,000 to 200,000 clones, around four fifths detected once. The V and J ends lost 4 bases and 10 bases, in that order; junction bases with no gene match: 4. Per germline, CDR1 ENHRY and CDR2 SYGVKD. The CDR3 consists of 13 residues. Healthy people donating bone marrow made up the donors. The chain is built from TRBV10-3 and TRBJ1-6; 7 positions agree with TRBD1. This clonotype originated in a man between 18 and 29 years old in good health and CMV-seronegative. Material for sequencing was PBMCs. The CDR3 coding sequence is TGTGCCATCAGTGGACAGGGCAACTCACCCCTCCACTTT. Translating gives CAISGQGNSPLHF.